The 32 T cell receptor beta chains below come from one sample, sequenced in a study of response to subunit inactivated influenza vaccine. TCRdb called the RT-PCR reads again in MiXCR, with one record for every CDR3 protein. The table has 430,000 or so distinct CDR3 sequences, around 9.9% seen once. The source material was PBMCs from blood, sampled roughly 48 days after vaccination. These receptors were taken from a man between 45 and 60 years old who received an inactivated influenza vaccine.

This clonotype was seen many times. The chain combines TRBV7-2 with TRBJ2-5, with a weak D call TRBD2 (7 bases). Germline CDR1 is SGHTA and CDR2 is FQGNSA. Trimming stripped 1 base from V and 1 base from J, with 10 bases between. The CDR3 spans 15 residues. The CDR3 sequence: CASSLGGGAQETQYF. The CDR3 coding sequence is TGTGCCAGCAGCTTAGGAGGGGGGGCCCAAGAGACCCAGTACTTC.

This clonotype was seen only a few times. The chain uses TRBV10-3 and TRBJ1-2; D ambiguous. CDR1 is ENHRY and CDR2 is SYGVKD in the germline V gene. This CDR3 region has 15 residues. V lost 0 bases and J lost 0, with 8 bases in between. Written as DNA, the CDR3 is TGTGCCATCAGTGAGTCCAGCAGCGCTAACTATGGCTACACCTTC. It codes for CAISESSSANYGYTF.

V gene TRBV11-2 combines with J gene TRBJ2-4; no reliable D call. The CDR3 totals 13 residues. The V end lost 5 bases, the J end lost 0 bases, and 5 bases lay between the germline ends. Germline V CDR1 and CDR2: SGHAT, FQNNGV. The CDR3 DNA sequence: TGTGCCAGCAGCAAAATAGCCAAAAACATTCAGTACTTC. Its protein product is CASSKIAKNIQYF. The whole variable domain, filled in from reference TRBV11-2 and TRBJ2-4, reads EAGVAQSPRYKIIEKRQSVAFWCNPISGHATLYWYQQILGQGPKLLIQFQNNGVVDDSQLPKDRFSAERLKGVDSTLKIQPAKLEDSAVYLCASSKIAKNIQYFGAGTRLSVL.

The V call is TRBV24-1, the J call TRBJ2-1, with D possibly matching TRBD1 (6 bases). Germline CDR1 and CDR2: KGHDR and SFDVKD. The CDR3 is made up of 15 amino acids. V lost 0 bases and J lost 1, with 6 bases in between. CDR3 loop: CATSDLTGSYNEQFF. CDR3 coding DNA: TGTGCCACCAGTGATTTGACAGGGTCCTACAATGAGCAGTTCTTC.

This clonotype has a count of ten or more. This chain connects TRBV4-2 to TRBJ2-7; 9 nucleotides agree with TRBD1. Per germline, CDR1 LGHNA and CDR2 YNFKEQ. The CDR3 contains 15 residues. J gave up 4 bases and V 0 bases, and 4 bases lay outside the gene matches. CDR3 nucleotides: TGTGCCAGCAGCCAAGATTCTGGGACAGGGTACGAGCAGTACTTC. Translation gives CASSQDSGTGYEQYF.

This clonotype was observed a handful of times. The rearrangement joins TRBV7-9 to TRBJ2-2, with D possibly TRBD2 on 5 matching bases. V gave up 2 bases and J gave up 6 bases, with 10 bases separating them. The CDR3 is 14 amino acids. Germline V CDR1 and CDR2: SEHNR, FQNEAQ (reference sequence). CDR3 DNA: TGTGCCAGCAGCTTACCGGGGAAGGCCGGGGAGCTGTTTTTT. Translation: CASSLPGKAGELFF.

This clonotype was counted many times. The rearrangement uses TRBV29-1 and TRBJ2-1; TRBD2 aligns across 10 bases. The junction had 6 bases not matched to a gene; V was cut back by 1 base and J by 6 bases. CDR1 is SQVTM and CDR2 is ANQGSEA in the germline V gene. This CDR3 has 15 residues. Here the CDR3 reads CSVEVLAGVGNEQFF. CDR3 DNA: TGCAGCGTTGAAGTTCTAGCGGGAGTAGGCAATGAGCAGTTCTTC.

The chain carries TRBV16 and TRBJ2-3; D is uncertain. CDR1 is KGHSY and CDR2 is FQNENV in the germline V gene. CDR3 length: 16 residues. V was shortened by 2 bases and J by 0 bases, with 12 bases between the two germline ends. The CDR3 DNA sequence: TGTGCCAGCAGCCAACTTGCAGGAGTGAGCACAGATACGCAGTATTTT. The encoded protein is CASSQLAGVSTDTQYF. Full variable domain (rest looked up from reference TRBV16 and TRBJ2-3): GEEVAQTPKHLVRGEGQKAKLYCAPIKGHSYVFWYQQVLKNEFKFLISFQNENVFDETGMPKERFSAKCLPNSPCSLEIQATKLEDSAVYFCASSQLAGVSTDTQYFGPGTRLTVL.

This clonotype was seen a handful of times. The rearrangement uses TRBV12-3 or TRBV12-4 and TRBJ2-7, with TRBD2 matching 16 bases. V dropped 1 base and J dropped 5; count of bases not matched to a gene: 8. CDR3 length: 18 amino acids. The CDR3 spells CASSLEGLAGGPPNEQYF. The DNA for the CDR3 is TGTGCCAGCAGTTTAGAGGGACTAGCGGGGGGGCCTCCCAACGAGCAGTACTTC.

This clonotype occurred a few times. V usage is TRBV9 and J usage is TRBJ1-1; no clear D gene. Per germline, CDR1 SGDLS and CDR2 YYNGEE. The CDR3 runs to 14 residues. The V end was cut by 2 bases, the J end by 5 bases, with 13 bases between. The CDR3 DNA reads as TGTGCCAGCAGCGTCGGCGGCCATGGGACTGAAGCTTTCTTT. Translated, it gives CASSVGGHGTEAFF.

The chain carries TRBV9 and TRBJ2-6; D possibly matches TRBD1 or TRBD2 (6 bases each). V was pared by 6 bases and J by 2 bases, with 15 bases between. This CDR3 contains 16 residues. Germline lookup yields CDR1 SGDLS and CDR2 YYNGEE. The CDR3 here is CASTPKGGAGANVLTF. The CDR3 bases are TGTGCCAGCACCCCAAAGGGGGGCGCTGGGGCCAACGTCCTGACTTTC.

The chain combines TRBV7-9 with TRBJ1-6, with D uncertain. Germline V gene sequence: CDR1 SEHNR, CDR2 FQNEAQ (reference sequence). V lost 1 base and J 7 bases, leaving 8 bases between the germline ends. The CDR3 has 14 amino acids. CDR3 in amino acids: CASSLGRINSPLHF. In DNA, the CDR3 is TGTGCCAGCAGCTTAGGGCGGATAAATTCACCCCTCCACTTT. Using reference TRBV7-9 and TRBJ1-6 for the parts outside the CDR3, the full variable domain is DTGVSQNPRHKITKRGQNVTFRCDPISEHNRLYWYRQTLGQGPEFLTYFQNEAQLEKSRLLSDRFSAERPKGSFSTLEIQRTEQGDSAMYLCASSLGRINSPLHFGNGTRLTVT.

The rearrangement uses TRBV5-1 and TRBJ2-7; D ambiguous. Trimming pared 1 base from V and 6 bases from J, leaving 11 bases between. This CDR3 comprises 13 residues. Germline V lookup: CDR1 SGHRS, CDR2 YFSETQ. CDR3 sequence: CASSLNLGLEQYF. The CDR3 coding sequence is TGCGCCAGCAGCTTGAACCTGGGCCTCGAGCAGTACTTC.

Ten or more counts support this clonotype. The chain's CDR3 is CATSDYRDRGQSNEQFF. The CDR3 DNA reads TGTGCCACCAGTGATTATAGGGACAGGGGACAGAGCAATGAGCAGTTCTTC. The J gene is TRBJ2-1, the V gene TRBV24-1, with TRBD1 matching over 10 bases. CDR1 KGHDR and CDR2 SFDVKD come from the germline V gene. V gave up 2 bases and J gave up 6 bases; unmatched junction bases: 9. This CDR3 comprises 17 residues.

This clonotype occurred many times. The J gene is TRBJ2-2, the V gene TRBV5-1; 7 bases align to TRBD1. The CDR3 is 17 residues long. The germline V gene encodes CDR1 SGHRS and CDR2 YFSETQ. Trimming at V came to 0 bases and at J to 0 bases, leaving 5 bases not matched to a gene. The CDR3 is CASSLADRSANTGELFF. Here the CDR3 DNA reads TGCGCCAGCAGCTTGGCGGACAGGTCCGCGAACACCGGGGAGCTGTTTTTT.

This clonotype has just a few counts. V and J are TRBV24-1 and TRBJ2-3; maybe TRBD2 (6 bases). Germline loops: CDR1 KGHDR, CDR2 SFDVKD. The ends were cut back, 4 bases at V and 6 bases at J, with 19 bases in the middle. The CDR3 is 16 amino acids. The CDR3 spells CATSDAAQGGIDTQYF. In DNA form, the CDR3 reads TGTGCCACCAGTGACGCCGCCCAGGGCGGGATCGATACGCAGTATTTT.

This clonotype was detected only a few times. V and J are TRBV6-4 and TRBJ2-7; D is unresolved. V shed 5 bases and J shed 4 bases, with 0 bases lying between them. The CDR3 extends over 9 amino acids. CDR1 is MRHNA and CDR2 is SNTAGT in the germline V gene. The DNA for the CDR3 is TGTGCCAGCAGTTACGAGCAGTACTTC. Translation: CASSYEQYF.

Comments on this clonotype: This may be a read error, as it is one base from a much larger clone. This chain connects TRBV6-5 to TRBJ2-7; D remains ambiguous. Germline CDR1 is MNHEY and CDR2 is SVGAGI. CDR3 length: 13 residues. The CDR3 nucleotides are TGTGCCGGCAGTTACGGCCAGTACTACGAGCAGTACTTC. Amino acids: CAGSYGQYYEQYF.

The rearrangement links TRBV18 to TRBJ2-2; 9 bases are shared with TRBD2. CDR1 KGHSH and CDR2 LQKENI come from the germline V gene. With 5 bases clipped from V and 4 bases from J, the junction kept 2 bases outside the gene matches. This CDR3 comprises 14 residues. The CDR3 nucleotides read TGTGCCAGCTCAGGACTAGCGTTCACCGGGGAGCTGTTTTTT. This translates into CASSGLAFTGELFF.

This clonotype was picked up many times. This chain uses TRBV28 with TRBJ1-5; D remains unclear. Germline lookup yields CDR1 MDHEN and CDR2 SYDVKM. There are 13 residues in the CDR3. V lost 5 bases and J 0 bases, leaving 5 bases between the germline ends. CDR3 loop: CASSIGSNQPQHF. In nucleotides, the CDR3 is TGTGCCAGCAGTATCGGTAGCAATCAGCCCCAGCATTTT.

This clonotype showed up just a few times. The CDR3 reads CASQQEYEQYF. CDR3 in DNA: TGTGCCAGTCAACAGGAATACGAGCAGTACTTC. The chain employs TRBV6-1 and TRBJ2-7; maybe TRBD1 (5 bases). V was trimmed by 9 bases and J by 4 bases, leaving 10 bases between them. Per the germline V gene, CDR1 is MNHNS and CDR2 is SASEGT. This CDR3 is built from 11 residues.

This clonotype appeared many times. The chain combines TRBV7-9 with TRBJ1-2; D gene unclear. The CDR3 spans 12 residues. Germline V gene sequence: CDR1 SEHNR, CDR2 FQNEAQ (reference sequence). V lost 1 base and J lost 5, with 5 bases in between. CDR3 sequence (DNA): TGTGCCAGCAGCTTAGTCAGTTATGGCTACACCTTC. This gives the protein CASSLVSYGYTF.

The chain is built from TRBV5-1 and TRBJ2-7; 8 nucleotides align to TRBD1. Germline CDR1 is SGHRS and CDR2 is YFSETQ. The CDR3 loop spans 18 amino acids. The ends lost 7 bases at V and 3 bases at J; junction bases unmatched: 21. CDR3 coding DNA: TGCGCCAGCGGTTCGGGACAGGACCTTCTCTCGGGCCTCTACGAGCAGTACTTC. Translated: CASGSGQDLLSGLYEQYF.

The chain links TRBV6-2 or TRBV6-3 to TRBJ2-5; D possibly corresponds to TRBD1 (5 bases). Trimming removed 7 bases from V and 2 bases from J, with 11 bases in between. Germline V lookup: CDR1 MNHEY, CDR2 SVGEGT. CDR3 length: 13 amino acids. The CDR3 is CASNWGQQETQYF. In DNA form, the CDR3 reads TGTGCCAGCAACTGGGGCCAACAAGAGACCCAGTACTTC.

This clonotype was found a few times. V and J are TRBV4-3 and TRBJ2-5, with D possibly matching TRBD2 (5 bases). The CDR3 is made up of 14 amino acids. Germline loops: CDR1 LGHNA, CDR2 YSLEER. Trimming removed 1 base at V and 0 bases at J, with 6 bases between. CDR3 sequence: CASSQGGYQETQYF. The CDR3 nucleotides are TGCGCCAGCAGCCAAGGAGGGTACCAAGAGACCCAGTACTTC.

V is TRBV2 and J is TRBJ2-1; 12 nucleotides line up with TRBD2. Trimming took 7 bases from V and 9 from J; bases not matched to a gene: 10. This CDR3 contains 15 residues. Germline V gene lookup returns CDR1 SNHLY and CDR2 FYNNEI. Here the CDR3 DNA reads TGTGCCAGCAACCTAGCGGGAGGGCCAGTTTTTGAGCAGTTCTTC. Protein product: CASNLAGGPVFEQFF. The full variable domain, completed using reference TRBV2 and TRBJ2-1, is EPEVTQTPSHQVTQMGQEVILRCVPISNHLYFYWYRQILGQKVEFLVSFYNNEISEKSEIFDDQFSVERPDGSNFTLKIRSTKLEDSAMYFCASNLAGGPVFEQFFGPGTRLTVL.

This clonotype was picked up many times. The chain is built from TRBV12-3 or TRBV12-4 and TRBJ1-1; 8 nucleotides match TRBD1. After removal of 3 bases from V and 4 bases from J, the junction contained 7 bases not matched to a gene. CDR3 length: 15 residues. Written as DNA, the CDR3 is TGTGCCAGCAGTTTCGCAGGGGGCGGTGGCACTGAAGCTTTCTTT. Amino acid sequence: CASSFAGGGGTEAFF.

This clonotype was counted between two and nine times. CDR3 sequence (DNA): TGTGCCAGCAGCCAAACCGGGACAGTCCAAGAGACCCAGTACTTC. This encodes CASSQTGTVQETQYF. The rearrangement joins TRBV14 to TRBJ2-5; 7 bases fit TRBD1. The CDR3 is 15 residues long. V lost 2 bases to trimming and J lost 1 base; unmatched junction nucleotides: 4. The germline CDR1 and CDR2 sequences are SGHDN and FVKESK.

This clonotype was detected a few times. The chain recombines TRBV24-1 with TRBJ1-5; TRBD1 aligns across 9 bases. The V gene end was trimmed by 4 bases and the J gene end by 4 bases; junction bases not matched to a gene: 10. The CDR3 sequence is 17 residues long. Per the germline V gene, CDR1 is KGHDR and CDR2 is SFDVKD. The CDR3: CATSDPATGGRNQPQHF. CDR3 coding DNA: TGTGCCACCAGTGACCCGGCGACAGGGGGACGAAATCAGCCCCAGCATTTT.

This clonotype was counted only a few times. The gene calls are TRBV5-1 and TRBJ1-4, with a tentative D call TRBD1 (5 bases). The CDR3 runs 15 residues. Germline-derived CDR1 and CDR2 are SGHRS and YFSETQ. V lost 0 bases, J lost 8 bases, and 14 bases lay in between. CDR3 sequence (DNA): TGCGCCAGCAGCTTGGCCGCAGGGAGAAAAGAAAAACTGTTTTTT. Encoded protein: CASSLAAGRKEKLFF.

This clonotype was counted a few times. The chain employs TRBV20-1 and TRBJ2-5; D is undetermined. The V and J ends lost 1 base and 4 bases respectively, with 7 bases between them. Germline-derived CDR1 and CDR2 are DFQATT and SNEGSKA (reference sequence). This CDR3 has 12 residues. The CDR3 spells CSARGIPETQYF. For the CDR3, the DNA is TGCAGTGCTAGAGGAATCCCAGAGACCCAGTACTTC.

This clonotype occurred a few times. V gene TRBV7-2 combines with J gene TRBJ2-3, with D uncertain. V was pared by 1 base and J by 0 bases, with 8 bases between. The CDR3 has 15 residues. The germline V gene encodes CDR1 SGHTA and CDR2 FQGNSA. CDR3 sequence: CASSLDPTSTDTQYF. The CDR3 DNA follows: TGTGCCAGCAGCTTAGATCCGACTAGCACAGATACGCAGTATTTT. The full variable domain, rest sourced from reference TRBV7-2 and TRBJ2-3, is GAGVSQSPSNKVTEKGKDVELRCDPISGHTALYWYRQSLGQGLEFLIYFQGNSAPDKSGLPSDRFSAERTGGSVSTLTIQRTQQEDSAVYLCASSLDPTSTDTQYFGPGTRLTVL.